The 24 T cell receptor beta chains below come from one sample, sequenced in a study of blood T cell repertoires in COVID-19 (dated by TCRdb to between 2020 and 2021). Receptors were amplified or captured by the immunoSEQ multiplex PCR assay. Sourced from immuneACCESS, this table was stored by TCRdb with only in-frame sequences that have V and J called. A share of the clones is absent; for the studies checked, an unresolved V gene accounts for under half, and the remainder has no known explanation. The sample includes about 140,000 clones, with about 90% observed a single time. About 10% of the sample goes to the ten largest clones. The material sequenced was peripheral blood. These receptors were collected from a man aged 45 to 65 with active or convalescent COVID-19.

This rearrangement joins TRBV19 to TRBJ1-4; D ambiguous. This CDR3 has 14 residues. Germline values: CDR1 LNHDA, CDR2 SQIVND (reference sequence). Trimming stripped 3 bases from V and 11 bases from J, with 16 bases between. The CDR3 nucleotides are TGTGCCAGTAGTATTAACAGTAAAGGCACGAAACTGTTTTTT. Residues: CASSINSKGTKLFF.

The chain combines TRBV28 with TRBJ2-1, with 9 bases aligning to TRBD2. CDR3 length: 15 residues. From germline, CDR1 is MDHEN and CDR2 SYDVKM. The V and J ends lost 1 base and 8 bases, in that order; junction bases with no gene match: 6. This CDR3 is CASSLLAGGPDEQFF. The CDR3 coding sequence is TGTGCCAGCAGTTTATTGGCGGGAGGGCCAGATGAGCAGTTCTTC. The variable domain in full, completed from reference TRBV28 and TRBJ2-1, reads DVKVTQSSRYLVKRTGEKVFLECVQDMDHENMFWYRQDPGLGLRLIYFSYDVKMKEKGDIPEGYSVSREKKERFSLILESASTNQTSMYLCASSLLAGGPDEQFFGPGTRLTVL.

J is TRBJ1-5 and V is TRBV5-5; perhaps TRBD1 as D (6 bases). The CDR3 runs 15 residues. V lost 1 base and J lost 4, with 12 bases in between. Germline V gene data show CDR1 as SGHKS and CDR2 as YYEKEE (reference sequence). The CDR3 loop reads CASSLRDTANQPQHF. CDR3 DNA: TGTGCCAGCAGCTTGAGGGACACTGCAAATCAGCCCCAGCATTTT.

V is TRBV9 and J is TRBJ2-1, with 10 bases matching TRBD2. The CDR3 runs to 15 residues. The V segment lost 4 bases and the J segment 7 bases; nucleotides outside the gene matches: 8. Germline V CDR1 and CDR2: SGDLS, YYNGEE. The CDR3 DNA is TGTGCCAGCAGCCCCCCTAGCGGGAGTCGGAATGAGCAGTTCTTC. Translating gives CASSPPSGSRNEQFF.

The rearrangement uses TRBV19 and TRBJ1-4, with 7 bases identical to TRBD1. The germline V gene encodes CDR1 LNHDA and CDR2 SQIVND (reference sequence). The CDR3 contains 17 residues. The trim removed 4 bases at V and 8 bases at J, leaving 16 bases unmatched. Here the CDR3 DNA reads TGTGCCAGTAGTACACCGGTCGCTAGGGGGCGCAACGAAAAACTGTTTTTT. Amino acids: CASSTPVARGRNEKLFF.

The V call is TRBV27, the J call TRBJ2-7, with 13 nucleotides matching TRBD2. Germline-derived CDR1 and CDR2 are MNHEY and SMNVEV (reference sequence). V lost 4 bases and J lost 6; bases outside the gene matches: 3. The CDR3 has 14 residues. DNA for the CDR3: TGTGCCAGCAGTTCGGGACTAGCGGGAAGCGAGCAGTACTTC. It encodes CASSSGLAGSEQYF.

The chain carries TRBV11-1 and TRBJ2-7; no clear D gene. CDR3 length: 14 amino acids. V was pared by 4 bases and J by 0 bases, with 10 bases between. Germline loops: CDR1 SGHAT, CDR2 FQDESV (reference sequence). The CDR3 here is CASSSVDFSYEQYF. CDR3 nucleotides: TGTGCCAGCAGCTCGGTCGACTTCTCCTACGAGCAGTACTTC.

This CDR3 reads CASSGGLRNTEAFF. Here the CDR3 DNA reads TGTGCCAGCTCCGGGGGACTTAGGAACACTGAAGCTTTCTTT. The rearrangement uses TRBV18 and TRBJ1-1, with D tentatively TRBD1 (5 bases). CDR1 is KGHSH, CDR2 LQKENI, per germline. Trimming cost V 6 bases and J 1 base, with 12 bases left between them. This CDR3 has 14 amino acids.

This sequence joins TRBV6-5 and TRBJ2-7; 9 bases agree with TRBD1. The CDR3 is 13 amino acids. V trimming: 9 bases; J trimming: 5 bases; junction bases outside the gene matches: 8. Germline lookup yields CDR1 MNHEY and CDR2 SVGAGI. The CDR3 region has the DNA TGTGCCAGTTTCGACAGGGGGGTGGACGAGCAGTACTTC. This gives the protein CASFDRGVDEQYF.

Worth noting for this clone: The conserved closing phenylalanine or tryptophan is absent in this CDR3, likely reflecting a read error. The limits of the CDR3 on the DNA are not certain, so only TCRdb's listed CDR3 is given. The rearrangement uses TRBV21-1 and TRBJ1-4; the table gives TRBD1 as D, unverified against the DNA. TRBV21-1 is a documented pseudogene. The CDR3 is 10 residues long, counting both termini. This chain's CDR3 is CASSKEDRVS.

This chain uses TRBV7-8 with TRBJ1-4, with D unclear. CDR1 and CDR2 from the germline V gene are SGHVS and FQNEAQ. Between the trimmed V and J ends, which lost 1 base and 8 bases, there was a span of 11 bases. This CDR3 has 14 amino acids. In nucleotides, the CDR3 is TGTGCCAGCAGCTTAGTGGAGACCGAGGAAAAACTGTTTTTT. Protein: CASSLVETEEKLFF.

The V call is TRBV4-1, the J call TRBJ2-3, with TRBD2 matching 7 bases. This CDR3 has 17 amino acids. V lost 0 bases, J lost 4 bases, and 10 bases stayed unmatched. The V gene's germline CDR1 is MGHRA and CDR2 YSYEKL. In DNA form, the CDR3 reads TGCGCCAGCAGCCAAGAGCGGGGGAGGGCATTTTCAGATACGCAGTATTTT. Residues: CASSQERGRAFSDTQYF.

The chain has TRBV19 and TRBJ1-1; possibly TRBD1 for D (6 bases). Trimming removed 2 bases at V and 0 bases at J, with 13 bases between. Germline V gene data show CDR1 as LNHDA and CDR2 as SQIVND (reference sequence). The CDR3 runs 16 residues. CDR3 amino acids: CASSIRGGRVNTEAFF. Here the CDR3 DNA reads TGTGCCAGTAGTATAAGGGGGGGCAGGGTGAACACTGAAGCTTTCTTT.

The rearrangement links TRBV12-3 or TRBV12-4 to TRBJ2-1; no reliable D call. CDR3 length equals 13 residues. Trimming took 5 bases from V and 4 from J, leaving 9 bases between them. In DNA form, the CDR3 reads TGTGCCAGCAGTCGCGACACATACAATGAGCAGTTCTTC. Protein: CASSRDTYNEQFF.

The chain has TRBV24-1 and TRBJ2-2, with D uncertain. Between the trimmed V and J ends, which lost 5 bases and 0 bases, there was a span of 12 bases. CDR1 KGHDR and CDR2 SFDVKD come from the germline V gene. This CDR3 region has 16 residues. CDR3 sequence: CATSALPLTNTGELFF. The CDR3 DNA reads as TGTGCCACCAGTGCTCTCCCACTCACGAACACCGGGGAGCTGTTTTTT.

V usage is TRBV9 and J usage is TRBJ2-3, with TRBD2 identical over 13 bases. The germline CDR1 and CDR2 sequences are SGDLS and YYNGEE. The CDR3 runs 15 residues. The ends lost 3 bases at V and 6 bases at J; junction bases unmatched: 4. CDR3 sequence (DNA): TGTGCCAGCAGCGGCGGACTAGCGGGAGTCGATACGCAGTATTTT. This sequence encodes CASSGGLAGVDTQYF. Using reference TRBV9 and TRBJ2-3 for the parts outside the CDR3, the full variable domain is DSGVTQTPKHLITATGQRVTLRCSPRSGDLSVYWYQQSLDQGLQFLIQYYNGEERAKGNILERFSAQQFPDLHSELNLSSLELGDSALYFCASSGGLAGVDTQYFGPGTRLTVL.

This sequence joins TRBV6-7 and TRBJ2-2, with D possibly being TRBD1 (5 bases). Being an ORF, TRBV6-7 has a function that is uncertain. V gave up 5 bases and J gave up 4 bases, with 11 bases separating them. The CDR3 sequence is 14 residues long. DNA of the CDR3: TGTGCCAGCAGTATGACAGCGTCCACCGGGGAGCTGTTTTTT. Translation: CASSMTASTGELFF.

This chain uses TRBV27 with TRBJ2-5, with D possibly being TRBD2 (6 bases). The CDR3 has 15 amino acids. The V end was cut by 3 bases, the J end by 0 bases, with 11 bases between. The V gene's germline CDR1 is MNHEY and CDR2 SMNVEV (reference sequence). The CDR3 bases are TGTGCCAGCAGTTTTTCCCGGGGGTACCAAGAGACCCAGTACTTC. It encodes CASSFSRGYQETQYF.

The chain joins TRBV6-6 to TRBJ1-3; D is perhaps TRBD1 (5 bases). This CDR3 is built from 16 residues. The germline V and J ends were trimmed by 5 bases and 0 bases, with 14 bases remaining between them. CDR1 and CDR2 (germline): MNHNY, SVGAGI (reference sequence). DNA for the CDR3: TGTGCCAGCAGTCGAACGGACATCTCCTCTGGAAACACCATATATTTT. It yields the protein CASSRTDISSGNTIYF.

The gene calls are TRBV4-1 and TRBJ2-3; TRBD1 matches 10 bases. The CDR3 spans 15 residues. CDR1 and CDR2 from the germline V gene are MGHRA and YSYEKL. J was trimmed by 3 bases and V by 1 base; bases with no gene match: 1. The CDR3 here is CASSQGDRGTDTQYF. The CDR3 DNA sequence: TGCGCCAGCAGCCAAGGGGACAGGGGAACAGATACGCAGTATTTT.

The chain joins TRBV19 to TRBJ2-1; D may be TRBD1 (5 bases). V was trimmed by 6 bases and J by 5 bases, leaving 17 bases between them. The CDR3 extends over 15 amino acids. Germline V lookup: CDR1 LNHDA, CDR2 SQIVND (reference sequence). The CDR3 nucleotides are TGTGCCAGTAGGCTAACGGCCAGGGTCCACAATGAGCAGTTCTTC. It yields the protein CASRLTARVHNEQFF.

This sequence joins TRBV5-1 and TRBJ2-7; 13 positions match TRBD2. Trimming cost V 4 bases and J 5 bases; bases outside gene matches: 9. The germline gives CDR1 SGHRS, CDR2 YFSETQ. The CDR3 runs to 16 residues. In nucleotides, the CDR3 is TGCGCCAGCAGCCTACTAGCGGGAGGGCCTACTAACGAGCAGTACTTC. It specifies CASSLLAGGPTNEQYF.

J is TRBJ1-1 and V is TRBV20-1; D may be TRBD1 (5 bases). The germline V gene encodes CDR1 DFQATT and CDR2 SNEGSKA (reference sequence). Trimming stripped 3 bases from V and 1 base from J, with 15 bases between. The CDR3 length is 15 residues. The CDR3 loop reads CSASKGTYRNTEAFF. As DNA, the CDR3 is TGCAGTGCTAGTAAAGGGACTTACCGGAACACTGAAGCTTTCTTT.

This chain joins TRBV9 and TRBJ2-7; tentative D call: TRBD1 (5 bases). The V and J ends lost 3 bases and 3 bases respectively, with 7 bases between them. The length of the CDR3 is 12 residues. Germline V gene sequence: CDR1 SGDLS, CDR2 YYNGEE. The CDR3 sequence is CASSARGYEQYF. The CDR3 DNA reads TGTGCCAGCAGCGCTAGGGGCTACGAGCAGTACTTC. The full variable domain, rest sourced from reference TRBV9 and TRBJ2-7, is DSGVTQTPKHLITATGQRVTLRCSPRSGDLSVYWYQQSLDQGLQFLIQYYNGEERAKGNILERFSAQQFPDLHSELNLSSLELGDSALYFCASSARGYEQYFGPGTRLTVT.